Below, one TCR beta chain is given with its context. Antigen: not known. Clones were read by immunoSEQ multiplex PCR, and TCRdb kept only the in-frame ones, dropping some. The repertoire holds roughly 150,000 clones, with approximately 91% as singletons. This record comes from a study of T cell responses to AZD1222 COVID-19 vaccine. Findings and limits, study-wide: Rises in breadth and depth of Spike-specific TCRs came after two AZD1222 doses. Mostly white British, mostly female donors; authors suggested clonal diversity may be underestimated.

CDR1 MNHNY and CDR2 SVGAGI come from the germline V gene (reference sequence). J lost 2 bases, V lost 7 bases, and 12 bases had no gene match. This CDR3 contains 16 residues. The V gene is TRBV6-6, the J gene TRBJ1-1; 8 bases map to TRBD1. The sequence came from an adult in good health. The material was peripheral blood, obtained on day 0 of AZD1222 vaccination. CDR3 sequence reads: CASTTSGGWGNTEAFF. The CDR3 DNA is TGTGCCAGCACTACTTCAGGGGGCTGGGGAAACACTGAAGCTTTCTTT.